Each of the 26 T cell receptor beta chains below was sequenced from the same sample in a study of T-cell memory formation after mild COVID-19. One entry per CDR3 protein results from TCRdb running MiXCR on the 5' RACE reads. The sample holds roughly 300,000 distinct CDR3 sequences, around 8% seen once. Sample: PBMCs or a T cell subset sorted from them (not recorded which). The receptors here all came from a man between 18 and 29 years old who had mild COVID-19 (a few samples of this study predate the infection). Cell type and time point are not known.

The sample holds many counts of this clonotype. The genes are TRBV6-1 and TRBJ2-5; 8 bases fit TRBD1. Germline V gene data show CDR1 as MNHNS and CDR2 as SASEGT. V gave up 4 bases and J gave up 1 base; unmatched junction bases: 5. This CDR3 comprises 15 residues. In DNA, the CDR3 is TGTGCCAGCAGTGCTTACACAGGGGGCCAAGAGACCCAGTACTTC. Encoded protein: CASSAYTGGQETQYF.

V usage is TRBV18 and J usage is TRBJ1-5; TRBD1 agrees at 10 bases. The germline V gene encodes CDR1 KGHSH and CDR2 LQKENI. V was pared by 3 bases and J by 5 bases, with 4 bases of the junction left unmatched. The CDR3 totals 15 residues. CDR3 nucleotide sequence: TGTGCCAGCTCACCCCTCGGGACAGGGGATCAGCCCCAGCATTTT. Translating gives CASSPLGTGDQPQHF. The entire variable domain, with the rest obtained from reference TRBV18 and TRBJ1-5, is as follows: NAGVMQNPRHLVRRRGQEARLRCSPMKGHSHVYWYRQLPEEGLKFMVYLQKENIIDESGMPKERFSAEFPKEGPSILRIQQVVRGDSAAYFCASSPLGTGDQPQHFGDGTRLSIL.

This clonotype was counted ten times or more. The chain uses TRBV7-8 and TRBJ2-1; TRBD1 or TRBD2 may be the D gene (5 bases each). Per the germline V gene, CDR1 is SGHVS and CDR2 is FQNEAQ. Trimming pared 1 base from V and 7 bases from J, leaving 8 bases between. The CDR3 has 13 residues. The chain's CDR3 is CASSLGGTNEQFF. In DNA form, the CDR3 reads TGTGCCAGCAGCTTAGGGGGGACGAATGAGCAGTTCTTC.

CDR3 region: CSATSGGYEQYF. The CDR3 DNA reads TGCAGTGCTACTAGCGGGGGGTACGAGCAGTACTTC. This chain uses TRBV20-1 with TRBJ2-7, with 11 bases matching TRBD2. The J segment lost 4 bases and the V segment lost 4 bases, leaving 0 bases of the junction unmatched. In germline, CDR1 is DFQATT, CDR2 SNEGSKA (reference sequence). CDR3 length: 12 residues.

The chain joins TRBV5-1 to TRBJ1-5, with D possibly matching TRBD1 (5 bases). This CDR3 is built from 14 residues. Germline CDR1 reads SGHRS; CDR2 reads YFSETQ. Trimming took off 0 bases at V and 3 bases at J, with 7 bases between the two ends. The CDR3 loop reads CASSLGDLNQPQHF. The CDR3 bases are TGCGCCAGCAGCTTGGGGGACCTCAATCAGCCCCAGCATTTT.

The table lists this clonotype with a few counts. This chain uses TRBV5-4 with TRBJ1-1; 8 bases are shared with TRBD1. CDR1 is SGHNT and CDR2 is YYREEE in the germline V gene (reference sequence). This CDR3 comprises 13 residues. V lost 6 bases and J lost 1; bases outside the gene matches: 2. The CDR3: CASTGTGNTEAFF. CDR3 coding DNA: TGTGCCAGCACCGGGACAGGGAACACTGAAGCTTTCTTT.

The J gene is TRBJ2-1, the V gene TRBV6-2 or TRBV6-3, with D unclear. Germline V gives CDR1 MNHEY, CDR2 SVGEGT. The CDR3 length is 13 residues. Between the trimmed V and J ends, which lost 8 bases and 9 bases, there was a span of 17 bases. The CDR3 region is CASSSSGVSEQFF. The CDR3 DNA reads as TGTGCCAGCTCCTCCTCTGGGGTCAGTGAGCAGTTCTTC.

V usage is TRBV4-2 and J usage is TRBJ2-7, with 9 bases lining up with TRBD2. Unmatched junction bases numbered 5, after V lost 0 bases and J lost 2 bases. Germline V gene data show CDR1 as LGHNA and CDR2 as YNFKEQ. The CDR3 length is 16 residues. Here the CDR3 DNA reads TGTGCCAGCAGCCAAGATCCGGGCGGGGGGGCCTACGAGCAGTACTTC. It codes for CASSQDPGGGAYEQYF.

The V gene is TRBV7-3, the J gene TRBJ1-2; D remains ambiguous. CDR1 and CDR2 (germline): SGHTA, FQGTGA. The CDR3 contains 13 residues. The V and J ends lost 6 bases and 0 bases respectively, with 8 bases between them. The CDR3 DNA is TGTGCCAGCAGTAACGGAGCTAACTATGGCTACACCTTC. Amino acids: CASSNGANYGYTF.

This clonotype was seen at least ten times. This chain joins TRBV5-1 and TRBJ2-4; tentative D call: TRBD2 (6 bases). V was clipped by 2 bases and J by 3 bases, with 15 bases between them. The CDR3 loop spans 16 amino acids. Germline loops: CDR1 SGHRS, CDR2 YFSETQ. The CDR3 DNA reads TGCGCCAGCAGCTTCGGGAGTAGCGGCTACAAAAACATTCAGTACTTC. Translating it yields CASSFGSSGYKNIQYF.

The chain recombines TRBV12-3 or TRBV12-4 with TRBJ2-3; D remains unclear. The CDR3 totals 14 residues. V lost 7 bases and J lost 1, with 12 bases in between. The CDR3 region is CASNGWPRTDTQYF. DNA of the CDR3: TGTGCCAGCAACGGGTGGCCACGCACAGATACGCAGTATTTT.

This clonotype has a handful of counts. The rearrangement uses TRBV6-1 and TRBJ1-6, with D maybe TRBD1 (6 bases). This CDR3 has 15 residues. Trimming cost V 2 bases and J 10 bases, with 15 bases left between them. Germline V gene sequence: CDR1 MNHNS, CDR2 SASEGT. The CDR3 region has the DNA TGTGCCAGCAGTGAAATACTGGGGGCCGGGTCACCCCTCCACTTT. Residues: CASSEILGAGSPLHF.

A note on this clonotype: It may be a read error: a sequence one base away is much more abundant. The gene calls are TRBV5-5 and TRBJ2-5; TRBD1 matches at 7 bases. This CDR3 region has 17 residues. Germline V gene lookup returns CDR1 SGHKS and CDR2 YYEKEE (reference sequence). Trimming cost V 3 bases and J 5 bases; bases outside gene matches: 16. The CDR3 DNA follows: TGTGCCAGCAGCTCGCCCGGGACAGCCACGCCGATGGAGACCCAGTACTTC. It yields the protein CASSSPGTATPMETQYF.

This clonotype was seen only a few times. V and J are TRBV7-6 and TRBJ2-3; D is ambiguous. There are 16 residues in the CDR3. Per the germline V gene, CDR1 is SGHVS and CDR2 is FNYEAQ. V lost 1 base to trimming and J lost 2 bases, with 13 bases between them. CDR3 coding DNA: TGTGCCAGCAGCTTAGGGCCTAGTCCATACACAGATACGCAGTATTTT. Its protein is CASSLGPSPYTDTQYF.

The chain couples TRBV3-1 to TRBJ1-3; D is perhaps TRBD1 (5 bases). The V gene's germline CDR1 is LGHDT and CDR2 YNNKEL (reference sequence). This CDR3 has 15 residues. Trimming stripped 0 bases from V and 4 bases from J, with 10 bases between. The CDR3 region is CASSQDSREGNTIYF. The DNA of the CDR3 is TGTGCCAGCAGCCAAGATAGCAGGGAGGGAAACACCATATATTTT.

CDR3 DNA: TGCGCCAGCAGCGCGAGCGGGGAGAACTACAATGAGCAGTTCTTC. It yields the protein CASSASGENYNEQFF. V usage is TRBV5-1 and J usage is TRBJ2-1, with 7 bases fitting TRBD2. The CDR3 totals 15 residues. V lost 4 bases to trimming and J lost 3 bases; unmatched junction nucleotides: 7. Germline V lookup: CDR1 SGHRS, CDR2 YFSETQ.

This clonotype was picked up a small number of times. This chain connects TRBV5-6 to TRBJ2-5, with 8 bases fitting TRBD2. Germline V gene lookup returns CDR1 SGHDT and CDR2 YYEEEE. The CDR3 is 16 residues long. V dropped 1 base and J dropped 5; count of bases not matched to a gene: 10. The CDR3 reads CASSLTVGGGRETQYF. The CDR3 DNA reads TGTGCCAGCAGCTTGACGGTCGGGGGGGGCCGGGAGACCCAGTACTTC. Based on the CDR3 plus reference TRBV5-6 and TRBJ2-5, the full variable domain is DAGVTQSPTHLIKTRGQQVTLRCSPKSGHDTVSWYQQALGQGPQFIFQYYEEEERQRGNFPDRFSGHQFPNYSSELNVNALLLGDSALYLCASSLTVGGGRETQYFGPGTRLLVL.

This clonotype appeared many times. V gene TRBV5-1 combines with J gene TRBJ2-1; D remains ambiguous. Per germline, CDR1 SGHRS and CDR2 YFSETQ. The CDR3 sequence is 12 residues long. The germline V and J ends were trimmed by 0 bases and 7 bases, with 5 bases remaining between them. Here the CDR3 DNA reads TGCGCCAGCAGCTTGGCCTGGAATGAGCAGTTCTTC. Its translation: CASSLAWNEQFF.

V usage is TRBV10-1 and J usage is TRBJ2-3; 11 bases map to TRBD2. Germline trimming cut 2 bases from V and 0 bases from J; bases unmatched to any gene: 4. CDR1 WNHNN and CDR2 SYGVQD come from the germline V gene (reference sequence). The CDR3 has 17 residues. The CDR3 sequence: CASSEATSGGSTDTQYF. The CDR3 nucleotides are TGCGCCAGCAGTGAGGCAACTAGCGGGGGTAGCACAGATACGCAGTATTTT.

V usage is TRBV5-1 and J usage is TRBJ1-2; TRBD1 agrees at 9 bases. CDR3 size: 15 residues. Germline CDR1 reads SGHRS; CDR2 reads YFSETQ. The ends lost 0 bases at V and 6 bases at J; junction bases unmatched: 6. In DNA form, the CDR3 reads TGCGCCAGCAGCTTGGGAGGGACAGGGCTGAATGGCTACACCTTC. Translating gives CASSLGGTGLNGYTF.

This chain joins TRBV5-4 and TRBJ2-5; 7 bases are a match to TRBD1. After removal of 4 bases from V and 3 bases from J, the junction contained 9 bases not matched to a gene. Germline V CDR1 and CDR2: SGHNT, YYREEE (reference sequence). The CDR3 is 15 residues long. The CDR3 DNA is TGTGCCAGCAGCCGAATTGGGACAGAGAAAGAGACCCAGTACTTC. Its translation: CASSRIGTEKETQYF.

The rearrangement links TRBV24-1 to TRBJ2-7; D not resolved. The CDR3 runs to 16 residues. CDR1 and CDR2 from the germline V gene are KGHDR and SFDVKD. Trimming left V 8 bases short and J 3 bases short, with 22 bases between. The CDR3 reads CATIVPGLPHHYEQYV. The CDR3 DNA is TGTGCCACCATAGTTCCCGGGCTTCCGCACCACTACGAGCAGTACGTC.

This chain uses TRBV13 with TRBJ1-6, with D uncertain. Trimming removed 5 bases at V and 14 bases at J, with 16 bases between. Germline assignment: CDR1 PRHDT and CDR2 FYEKMQ (reference sequence). The CDR3 totals 13 residues. DNA for the CDR3: TGTGCCAGCAGCCGCACCGGGAGTCCGGCCCTCCACTTT. This gives the protein CASSRTGSPALHF.

This clonotype was recorded a few times. The rearrangement links TRBV7-9 to TRBJ2-2, with TRBD1 identical over 8 bases. The CDR3 totals 16 residues. V was pared by 5 bases and J by 3 bases, with 8 bases of the junction left unmatched. Germline-derived CDR1 and CDR2 are SEHNR and FQNEAQ (reference sequence). The CDR3 sequence: CASSIPGGGDTGELFF. CDR3 bases: TGTGCCAGCAGCATTCCAGGGGGCGGTGACACCGGGGAGCTGTTTTTT. The variable domain in full, completed from reference TRBV7-9 and TRBJ2-2, reads DTGVSQNPRHKITKRGQNVTFRCDPISEHNRLYWYRQTLGQGPEFLTYFQNEAQLEKSRLLSDRFSAERPKGSFSTLEIQRTEQGDSAMYLCASSIPGGGDTGELFFGEGSRLTVL.

This clonotype was found a few times. V and J are TRBV19 and TRBJ2-1, with D uncertain. The ends were cut back, 1 base at V and 0 bases at J, with 10 bases in the middle. CDR3 length: 16 amino acids. In germline, CDR1 is LNHDA, CDR2 SQIVND (reference sequence). CDR3 bases: TGTGCCAGTAGTATAGGGCTAGGAGACTCCTACAATGAGCAGTTCTTC. As protein: CASSIGLGDSYNEQFF.

This clonotype has more than one count but fewer than ten. The rearrangement uses TRBV12-3 or TRBV12-4 and TRBJ2-2; D is possibly TRBD1 or TRBD2 (5 bases each). This CDR3 has 13 residues. Deletions cut 8 bases from V and 6 bases from J, with 13 bases between. As DNA, the CDR3 is TGTGCCAGCGGAAGAGGGGTGGCCGGGGAGCTGTTTTTT. Amino acids: CASGRGVAGELFF.